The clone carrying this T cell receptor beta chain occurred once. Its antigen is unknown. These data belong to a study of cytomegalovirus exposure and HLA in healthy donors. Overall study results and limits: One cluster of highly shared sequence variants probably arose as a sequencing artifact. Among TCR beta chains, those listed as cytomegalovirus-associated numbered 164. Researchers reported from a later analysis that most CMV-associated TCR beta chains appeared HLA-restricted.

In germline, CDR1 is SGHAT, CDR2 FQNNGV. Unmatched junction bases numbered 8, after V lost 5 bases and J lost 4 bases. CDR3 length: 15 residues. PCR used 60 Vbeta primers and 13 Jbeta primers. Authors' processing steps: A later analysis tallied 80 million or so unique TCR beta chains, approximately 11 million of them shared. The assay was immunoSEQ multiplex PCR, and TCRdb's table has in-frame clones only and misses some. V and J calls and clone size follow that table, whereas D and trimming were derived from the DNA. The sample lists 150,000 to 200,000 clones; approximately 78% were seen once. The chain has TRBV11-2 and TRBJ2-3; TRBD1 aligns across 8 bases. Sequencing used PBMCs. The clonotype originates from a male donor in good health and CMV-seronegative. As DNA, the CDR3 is TGTGCCAGCAGCGACATTGACAGGGGCTCAGATACGCAGTATTTT. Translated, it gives CASSDIDRGSDTQYF.